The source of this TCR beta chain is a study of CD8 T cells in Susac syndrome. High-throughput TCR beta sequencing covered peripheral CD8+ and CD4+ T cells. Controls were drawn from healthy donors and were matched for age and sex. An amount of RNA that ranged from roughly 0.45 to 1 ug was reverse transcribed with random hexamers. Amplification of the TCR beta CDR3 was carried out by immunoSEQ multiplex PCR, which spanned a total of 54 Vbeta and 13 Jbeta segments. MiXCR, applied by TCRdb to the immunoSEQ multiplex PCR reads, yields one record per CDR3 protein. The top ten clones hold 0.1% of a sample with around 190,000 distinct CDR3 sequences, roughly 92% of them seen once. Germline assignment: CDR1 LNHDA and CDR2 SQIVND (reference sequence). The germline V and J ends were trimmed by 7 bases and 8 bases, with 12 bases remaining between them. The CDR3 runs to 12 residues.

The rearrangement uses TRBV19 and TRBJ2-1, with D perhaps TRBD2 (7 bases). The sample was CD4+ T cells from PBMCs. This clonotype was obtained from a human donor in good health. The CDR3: CASNTGGDEQFF. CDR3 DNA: TGTGCCAGTAATACGGGGGGCGATGAGCAGTTCTTC.